This TCR beta chain is from a study of T cells in Graves' hyperthyroidism and ophthalmopathy. Germline CDR1 reads SGHAT; CDR2 reads FQNNGV. CDR3 length equals 19 residues. V was pared by 4 bases and J by 4 bases, with 28 bases between. The TCR beta CDR3 regions underwent amplification using RNA transcripts as the source. In the first-round RT-PCR of the TCR CDR3, the HTBI primer set was used. One entry per CDR3 protein, called by TCRdb with MiXCR from the multiplex PCR reads. Altogether around 600,000 distinct CDR3 sequences are present, 15% to 20% being singletons, with the ten largest covering around 3.5%. It was 10 ml of fresh peripheral blood that supplied the PBMCs. This clonotype was seen ten or more times.

The origin of this receptor is a middle-aged woman with Graves' ophthalmopathy. The rearrangement joins TRBV11-2 to TRBJ2-5; tentatively, D is TRBD1 or TRBD2 (5 bases each). The sequencing input was blood. CDR3 region: CASSWGRGDSTGVGETQYF. Here the CDR3 DNA reads TGTGCCAGCAGCTGGGGTCGGGGCGACTCCACCGGCGTGGGAGAGACCCAGTACTTC.